What follows are 17 T cell receptor beta chains derived from one specimen sequenced in a study of blood T cell repertoires in COVID-19. TCRdb's copy holds only in-frame clones and misses some; the assay was immunoSEQ multiplex PCR. The sample yields 120,000 to 150,000 clones, approximately 80% seen once. The sequenced sample consisted of peripheral blood. These TCRs come from a woman aged 50 to 60 with acute or convalescent COVID-19.

The chain combines TRBV5-1 with TRBJ2-5, with TRBD2 matching 13 bases. This CDR3 contains 16 residues. Germline lookup yields CDR1 SGHRS and CDR2 YFSETQ. The trim removed 3 bases at V and 4 bases at J, leaving 6 bases unmatched. The chain's CDR3 is CASSSGTSGEVETQYF. The CDR3, as DNA: TGCGCCAGCAGCTCCGGGACTAGCGGGGAGGTAGAGACCCAGTACTTC. Filled out from reference TRBV5-1 and TRBJ2-5, the complete variable domain reads KAGVTQTPRYLIKTRGQQVTLSCSPISGHRSVSWYQQTPGQGLQFLFEYFSETQRNKGNFPGRFSGRQFSNSRSEMNVSTLELGDSALYLCASSSGTSGEVETQYFGPGTRLLVL.

The chain employs TRBV19 and TRBJ2-2, with 10 bases matching TRBD1. The germline CDR1 and CDR2 sequences are LNHDA and SQIVND (reference sequence). Unmatched junction bases numbered 7, after V lost 6 bases and J lost 6 bases. This CDR3 contains 15 residues. The CDR3 nucleotides are TGTGCCAGTAGCCCCGGGACAGGGGTGGCCGGGGAGCTGTTTTTT. Its protein is CASSPGTGVAGELFF.

The V and J genes are TRBV4-2 and TRBJ1-4, with 10 bases lining up with TRBD1. The V segment lost 3 bases and the J segment 3 bases; nucleotides outside the gene matches: 4. This CDR3 region has 16 residues. Germline V lookup: CDR1 LGHNA, CDR2 YNFKEQ. CDR3 coding DNA: TGTGCCAGCAGCCAGATAGACAGGGGGCCTAATGAAAAACTGTTTTTT. Encoded protein: CASSQIDRGPNEKLFF.

This rearrangement joins TRBV7-2 to TRBJ1-2; D is perhaps TRBD1 (5 bases). The germline gives CDR1 SGHTA, CDR2 FQGNSA. The V and J ends lost 4 bases and 4 bases respectively, with 13 bases between them. The CDR3 spans 14 residues. Here the CDR3 reads CASSSSAGLYGYTF. CDR3 nucleotide sequence: TGTGCCAGCAGCTCGAGCGCGGGGCTCTATGGCTACACCTTC.

The V and J genes are TRBV9 and TRBJ2-6; 8 nucleotides agree with TRBD1. V dropped 3 bases and J dropped 0; count of bases not matched to a gene: 5. Germline loops: CDR1 SGDLS, CDR2 YYNGEE. The CDR3 covers 17 residues. The DNA for the CDR3 is TGTGCCAGCAGCGACCTCACAGGGGGCTCTGGGGCCAACGTCCTGACTTTC. Protein product: CASSDLTGGSGANVLTF.

This chain joins TRBV19 and TRBJ2-7; no clear D gene. The germline V gene has CDR1 LNHDA and CDR2 SQIVND (reference sequence). This CDR3 contains 15 residues. The ends were cut back, 2 bases at V and 6 bases at J, with 17 bases in the middle. This CDR3 is CASSISPGSGVEQYF. CDR3 nucleotides: TGTGCCAGTAGTATATCTCCAGGTTCTGGCGTCGAGCAGTACTTC.

This sequence joins TRBV9 and TRBJ1-4; 10 bases are a match to TRBD1. The trim removed 4 bases at V and 6 bases at J, leaving 6 bases unmatched. Germline V CDR1 and CDR2: SGDLS, YYNGEE. The length of the CDR3 is 15 residues. The CDR3 DNA is TGTGCCAGCAGCCCTCCCGGGACAGGGGATGAAAAACTGTTTTTT. Protein product: CASSPPGTGDEKLFF.

This clone was recorded a few times. Here the CDR3 DNA reads TGTGCCAGTAGTATACCCCAGTTGGTGGAGCTGTTTTTT. Translation: CASSIPQLVELFF. V and J are TRBV19 and TRBJ2-2; D call uncertain. The CDR3 extends over 13 amino acids. V lost 2 bases and J 10 bases, leaving 11 bases between the germline ends. The germline CDR1 and CDR2 sequences are LNHDA and SQIVND (reference sequence).

This clone was counted between two and nine times. The chain employs TRBV29-1 and TRBJ1-1; D unclear. This CDR3 contains 11 residues. Germline CDR1 and CDR2: SQVTM and ANQGSEA. Trimming stripped 7 bases from V and 0 bases from J, with 6 bases between. The CDR3 DNA follows: TGCAGCGCCTCAGTGAACACTGAAGCTTTCTTT. This gives the protein CSASVNTEAFF.

This clone was picked up a small number of times. This chain connects TRBV4-2 to TRBJ2-3; D perhaps matches TRBD2 (5 bases). CDR1 is LGHNA, CDR2 YNFKEQ, per germline. The CDR3 runs 16 residues. V was shortened by 1 base and J by 0 bases, with 11 bases between the two germline ends. CDR3 sequence (DNA): TGTGCCAGCAGCCAAGTCTCTAGCCACAGCACAGATACGCAGTATTTT. Translation: CASSQVSSHSTDTQYF.

This clone was counted a single time. This chain uses TRBV6-5 with TRBJ1-1, with D tentatively TRBD1 (6 bases). V lost 0 bases and J lost 1, with 12 bases in between. The germline V gene has CDR1 MNHEY and CDR2 SVGAGI. The CDR3 contains 16 residues. The CDR3 spells CASSYSGLQGNTEAFF. In DNA, the CDR3 is TGTGCCAGCAGTTACTCGGGGTTACAGGGGAACACTGAAGCTTTCTTT.

The V gene is TRBV7-2, the J gene TRBJ2-1, with 10 bases matching TRBD2. J gave up 6 bases and V 4 bases, and 6 bases lay outside the gene matches. Germline V CDR1 and CDR2: SGHTA, FQGNSA. The CDR3 length is 15 residues. This CDR3 reads CASSSSGGARNEQFF. The CDR3 DNA is TGTGCCAGCAGCTCGAGCGGGGGGGCCCGCAATGAGCAGTTCTTC.

This clone occurred a few times. The gene calls are TRBV6-5 and TRBJ1-6; the D is unclear. The CDR3 has 12 residues. Trimming cost V 8 bases and J 9 bases, with 11 bases left between them. In germline, CDR1 is MNHEY, CDR2 SVGAGI. The CDR3 sequence is CASGPQSSPLHF. The CDR3 bases are TGTGCCAGCGGGCCCCAGAGTTCACCCCTCCACTTT.

The chain recombines TRBV11-2 with TRBJ1-1, with unresolved D. The CDR3 runs to 13 residues. Germline V CDR1 and CDR2: SGHAT, FQNNGV. V was trimmed by 5 bases and J by 3 bases, leaving 10 bases between them. CDR3 amino acids: CASSQTGDTEAFF. The CDR3 coding sequence is TGTGCCAGCAGCCAGACCGGGGACACTGAAGCTTTCTTT.

J is TRBJ1-2 and V is TRBV6-5; D is undetermined. Germline-derived CDR1 and CDR2 are MNHEY and SVGAGI. This CDR3 has 12 residues. V was shortened by 7 bases and J by 10 bases, with 16 bases between the two germline ends. CDR3 amino acids: CASKLSGWLYTF. Here the CDR3 DNA reads TGTGCCAGCAAATTATCCGGGTGGCTCTACACCTTC.

This clone was detected only once. CDR3 sequence (DNA): TGTGCCAGCAGTGATCAGGGGGAGAGCGGGGAGCTGTTTTTT. It codes for CASSDQGESGELFF. This chain uses TRBV6-1 with TRBJ2-2; TRBD1 agrees at 7 bases. Losses at the gene ends were 3 bases for V and 7 bases for J; bases not matched to a gene: 5. Germline CDR1 and CDR2: MNHNS and SASEGT. The CDR3 spans 14 residues.

The rearrangement uses TRBV29-1 and TRBJ2-7; D tentatively reads TRBD1 or TRBD2 (6 bases each). Germline-derived CDR1 and CDR2 are SQVTM and ANQGSEA. V was trimmed by 7 bases and J by 5 bases, leaving 12 bases between them. The CDR3 has 11 amino acids. The DNA of the CDR3 is TGCAGCGGGGGGGCTTTCCACGAGCAGTACTTC. This codes for CSGGAFHEQYF.